This T cell receptor (beta chain) was found in a study of HIV-infected children after antiretroviral therapy interruption. Trimming stripped 8 bases from V and 0 bases from J, with 20 bases between. The CDR3 totals 18 residues. Germline V lookup: CDR1 SNHLY, CDR2 FYNNEI. As for treatment: PENTA 11 planned treatment interruption arm or continuous ART arm. This clonotype has more than one count but fewer than ten. The TCR library was built from RNA with a 3' RACE protocol and unique molecular identifiers. TCRdb re-called the 3' RACE reads through MiXCR, storing one row per CDR3 protein. The sample gives some 90,000 distinct CDR3 sequences, about 6.9% of which show up once; 0.9% to 1.3% is in the top ten.

The chain links TRBV2 to TRBJ2-6, with D possibly matching TRBD2 (6 bases). This TCR came from a pool of human donors with HIV. The sequences come from CD45RA+ CD4+ T cells from PBMCs, pooled from several time points, collected from a donor given antiretroviral therapy, either interrupted or continuous. Regarding subset: naive CD4+ CD45RA+ CD45RO- T cells. The CDR3 nucleotides are TGTGCCAGCGGAGTAAAGGGCCTCGGGAGCTCTGGGGCCAACGTCCTGACTTTC. It encodes CASGVKGLGSSGANVLTF. The complete variable domain, with remaining parts taken from reference TRBV2 and TRBJ2-6, reads EPEVTQTPSHQVTQMGQEVILRCVPISNHLYFYWYRQILGQKVEFLVSFYNNEISEKSEIFDDQFSVERPDGSNFTLKIRSTKLEDSAMYFCASGVKGLGSSGANVLTFGAGSRLTVL.